This T cell receptor beta chain derives from a study of T-cell memory formation after mild COVID-19. Study-level background: There were largely donor-specific TCR clusters. Study-wide results and limits: Contracting CD4+ clones were located mainly in CM and EM, and CD8+ clones in EMRA.

Germline loops: CDR1 SGHTA, CDR2 FQGTGA. J gave up 6 bases and V 3 bases, and 8 bases lay outside the gene matches. The CDR3 is made up of 15 amino acids. In its sample, this clonotype was seen a few times. Its antigen is unidentified. UMIs and sample barcodes were carried by the TCR alpha and TCR beta cDNA libraries that 5'RACE produced using constant-segment primers. One entry per CDR3 protein, called by TCRdb with MiXCR from the 5' RACE reads. The sample lists about 360,000 distinct CDR3 sequences, approximately 15% occurring once. This receptor was identified in a man in his late teens or twenties who had mild COVID-19 (a few samples of this study predate the infection). Cell type and time point are not known. The chain links TRBV7-3 to TRBJ2-3, with 8 bases identical to TRBD1. Sequenced sample: PBMCs or a T cell subset sorted from them (not recorded which). Written as DNA, the CDR3 is TGTGCCAGCAGCTTCTCCCCAGGGGGCTCGGATACGCAGTATTTT. Protein product: CASSFSPGGSDTQYF. Filled out from reference TRBV7-3 and TRBJ2-3, the complete variable domain reads GAGVSQTPSNKVTEKGKYVELRCDPISGHTALYWYRQSLGQGPEFLIYFQGTGAADDSGLPNDRFFAVRPEGSVSTLKIQRTERGDSAVYLCASSFSPGGSDTQYFGPGTRLTVL.